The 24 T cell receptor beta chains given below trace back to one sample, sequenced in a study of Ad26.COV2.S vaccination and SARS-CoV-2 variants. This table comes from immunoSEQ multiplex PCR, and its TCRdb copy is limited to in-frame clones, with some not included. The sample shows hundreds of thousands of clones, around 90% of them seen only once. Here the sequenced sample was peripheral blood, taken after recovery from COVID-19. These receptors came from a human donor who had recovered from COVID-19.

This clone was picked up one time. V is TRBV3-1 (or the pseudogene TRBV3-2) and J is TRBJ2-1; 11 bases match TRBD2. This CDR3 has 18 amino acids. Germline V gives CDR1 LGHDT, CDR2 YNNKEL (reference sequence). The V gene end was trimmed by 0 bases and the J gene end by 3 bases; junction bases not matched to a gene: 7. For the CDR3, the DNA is TGTGCCAGCAGCCAAGATGGGCTAGCGGGGGGCCTCTACAATGAGCAGTTCTTC. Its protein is CASSQDGLAGGLYNEQFF.

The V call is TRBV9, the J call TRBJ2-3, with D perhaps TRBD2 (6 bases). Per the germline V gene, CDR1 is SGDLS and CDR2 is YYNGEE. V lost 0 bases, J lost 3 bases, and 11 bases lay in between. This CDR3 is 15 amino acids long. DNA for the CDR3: TGTGCCAGCAGCGTAGGTTGGGGGGTGACAGATACGCAGTATTTT. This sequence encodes CASSVGWGVTDTQYF.

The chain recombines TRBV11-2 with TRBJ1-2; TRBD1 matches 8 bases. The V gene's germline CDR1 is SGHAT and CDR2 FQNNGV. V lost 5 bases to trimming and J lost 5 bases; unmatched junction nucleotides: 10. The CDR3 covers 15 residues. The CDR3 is CASSHPGQGRYGYTF. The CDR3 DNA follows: TGTGCCAGCAGCCACCCCGGACAGGGCCGGTATGGCTACACCTTC.

CDR3 DNA: TGTGCCAGCAGTGAATCTGGGGTGGTCCGGACCTATGGCTACACCTTC. Residues: CASSESGVVRTYGYTF. V usage is TRBV25-1 and J usage is TRBJ1-2, with D hard to call. The CDR3 consists of 16 residues. Looked up from germline, CDR1 is MGHDK and CDR2 is SYGVNS. Between the trimmed V and J ends, which lost 1 base and 4 bases, there was a span of 16 bases.

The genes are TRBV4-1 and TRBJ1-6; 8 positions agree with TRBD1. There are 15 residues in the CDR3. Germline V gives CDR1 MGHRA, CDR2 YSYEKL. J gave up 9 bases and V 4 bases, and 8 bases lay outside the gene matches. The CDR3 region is CASSLDRANASPLHF. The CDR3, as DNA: TGCGCCAGCAGCCTGGACAGGGCTAACGCTTCACCCCTCCACTTT.

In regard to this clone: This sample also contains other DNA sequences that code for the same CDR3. CDR3 in DNA: TGTGCCAGCAGCCAAGATACGGTGAACACTGAAGCTTTCTTT. Translation gives CASSQDTVNTEAFF. The chain has TRBV3-1 (or the pseudogene TRBV3-2) and TRBJ1-1, with D hard to call. The CDR3 is 14 residues long. Trimming took off 0 bases at V and 0 bases at J, with 5 bases between the two ends. Germline V lookup: CDR1 LGHDT, CDR2 YNNKEL (reference sequence).

CDR3 loop: CASSEGTGPYEQYF. CDR3 bases: TGTGCCAGCAGCGAAGGGACAGGACCCTACGAGCAGTACTTC. The chain uses TRBV7-8 and TRBJ2-7; 8 bases fit TRBD1. The germline V gene encodes CDR1 SGHVS and CDR2 FQNEAQ. V lost 5 bases, J lost 2 bases, and 5 bases stayed unmatched. The CDR3 loop spans 14 amino acids.

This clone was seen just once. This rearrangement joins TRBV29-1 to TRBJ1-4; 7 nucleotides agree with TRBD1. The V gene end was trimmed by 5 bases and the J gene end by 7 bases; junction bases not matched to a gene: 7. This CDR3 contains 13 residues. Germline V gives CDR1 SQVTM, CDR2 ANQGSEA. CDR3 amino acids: CSVTGVEGEKLFF. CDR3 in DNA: TGCAGCGTTACAGGGGTCGAGGGTGAAAAACTGTTTTTT.

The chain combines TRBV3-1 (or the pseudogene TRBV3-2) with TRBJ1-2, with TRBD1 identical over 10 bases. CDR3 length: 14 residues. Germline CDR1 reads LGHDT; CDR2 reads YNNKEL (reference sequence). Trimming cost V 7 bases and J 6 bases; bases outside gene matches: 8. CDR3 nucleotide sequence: TGTGCCAGCACCCCGGACAGGGGGATAAATGGCTACACCTTC. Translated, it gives CASTPDRGINGYTF.

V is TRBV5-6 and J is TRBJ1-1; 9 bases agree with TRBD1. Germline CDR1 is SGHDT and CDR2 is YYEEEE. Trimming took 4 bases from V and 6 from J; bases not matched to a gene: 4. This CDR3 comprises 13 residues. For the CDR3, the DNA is TGTGCCAGCAGCAATCGACAGGGGGCTGAAGCTTTCTTT. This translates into CASSNRQGAEAFF.

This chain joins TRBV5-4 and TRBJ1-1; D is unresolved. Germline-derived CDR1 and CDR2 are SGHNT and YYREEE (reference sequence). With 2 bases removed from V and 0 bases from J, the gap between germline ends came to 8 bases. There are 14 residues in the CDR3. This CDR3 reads CASSFAVMNTEAFF. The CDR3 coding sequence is TGTGCCAGCAGCTTTGCAGTCATGAACACTGAAGCTTTCTTT.

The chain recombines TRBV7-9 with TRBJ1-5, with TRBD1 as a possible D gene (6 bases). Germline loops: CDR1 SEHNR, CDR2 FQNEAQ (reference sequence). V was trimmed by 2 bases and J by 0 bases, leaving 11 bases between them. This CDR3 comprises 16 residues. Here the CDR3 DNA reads TGTGCCAGCAGCTTAAGGGACACAGATAGCAATCAGCCCCAGCATTTT. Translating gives CASSLRDTDSNQPQHF.

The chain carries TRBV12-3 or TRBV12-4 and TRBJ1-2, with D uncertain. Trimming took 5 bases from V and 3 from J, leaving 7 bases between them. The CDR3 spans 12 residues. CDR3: CASSHGDYGYTF. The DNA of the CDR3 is TGTGCCAGCAGTCACGGGGACTATGGCTACACCTTC.

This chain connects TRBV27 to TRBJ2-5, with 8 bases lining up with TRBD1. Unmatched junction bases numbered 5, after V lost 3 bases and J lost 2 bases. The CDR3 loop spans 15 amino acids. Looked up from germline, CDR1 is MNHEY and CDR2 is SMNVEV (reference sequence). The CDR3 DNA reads TGTGCCAGCAGTTTGAGAGACAGGGGACAAGAGACCCAGTACTTC. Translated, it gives CASSLRDRGQETQYF.

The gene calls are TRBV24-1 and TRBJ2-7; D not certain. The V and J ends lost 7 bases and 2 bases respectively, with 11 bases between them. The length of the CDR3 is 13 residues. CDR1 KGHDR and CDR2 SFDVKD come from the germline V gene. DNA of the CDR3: TGTGCCACCAGGAATCCAGAGGCCTACGAGCAGTACTTC. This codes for CATRNPEAYEQYF.

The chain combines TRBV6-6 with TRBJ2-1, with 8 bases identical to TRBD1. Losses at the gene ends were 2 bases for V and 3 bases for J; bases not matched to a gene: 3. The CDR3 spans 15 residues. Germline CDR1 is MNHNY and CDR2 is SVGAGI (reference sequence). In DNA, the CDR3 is TGTGCCAGCAGTTACGAGACAGGGGTCTACAATGAGCAGTTCTTC. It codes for CASSYETGVYNEQFF.

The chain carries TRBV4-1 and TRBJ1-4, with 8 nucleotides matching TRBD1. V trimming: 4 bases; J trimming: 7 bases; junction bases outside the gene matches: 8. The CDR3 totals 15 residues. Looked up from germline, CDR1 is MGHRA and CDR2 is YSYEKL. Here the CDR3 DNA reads TGCGCCAGCAGCCCTCTGTTGACAGGGGCTGAAAAACTGTTTTTT. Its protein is CASSPLLTGAEKLFF.

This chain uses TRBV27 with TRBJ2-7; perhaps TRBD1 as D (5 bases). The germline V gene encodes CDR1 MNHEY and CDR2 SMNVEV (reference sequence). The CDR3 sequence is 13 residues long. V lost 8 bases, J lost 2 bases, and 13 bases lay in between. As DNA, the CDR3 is TGTGCCAGCGGGTCGACAGATACCTACGAGCAGTACTTC. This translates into CASGSTDTYEQYF.

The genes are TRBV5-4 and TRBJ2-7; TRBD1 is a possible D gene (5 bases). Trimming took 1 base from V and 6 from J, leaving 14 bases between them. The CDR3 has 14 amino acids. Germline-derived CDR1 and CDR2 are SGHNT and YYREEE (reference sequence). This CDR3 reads CASSLWGLFAEQYF. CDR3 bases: TGTGCCAGCAGCTTGTGGGGCCTTTTCGCCGAGCAGTACTTC.

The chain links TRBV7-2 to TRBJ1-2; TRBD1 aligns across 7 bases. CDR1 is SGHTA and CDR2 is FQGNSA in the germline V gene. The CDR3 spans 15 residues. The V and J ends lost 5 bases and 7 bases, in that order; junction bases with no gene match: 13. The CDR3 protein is CASSPPDRAAGGYTF. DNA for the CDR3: TGTGCCAGCAGCCCACCCGACAGGGCCGCCGGTGGCTACACCTTC.

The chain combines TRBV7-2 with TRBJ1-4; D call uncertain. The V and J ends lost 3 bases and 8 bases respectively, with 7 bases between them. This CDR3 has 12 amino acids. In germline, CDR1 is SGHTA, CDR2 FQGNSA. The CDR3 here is CASSLTVEKLFF. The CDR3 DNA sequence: TGTGCCAGCAGCTTGACGGTGGAAAAACTGTTTTTT.

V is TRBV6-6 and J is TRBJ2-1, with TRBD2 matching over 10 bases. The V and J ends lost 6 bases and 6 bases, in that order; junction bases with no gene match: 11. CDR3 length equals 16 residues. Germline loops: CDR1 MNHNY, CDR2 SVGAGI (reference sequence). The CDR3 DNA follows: TGTGCCAGCAGCCTCCGGGTAGCGGGGGGCAGCAATGAGCAGTTCTTC. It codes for CASSLRVAGGSNEQFF.

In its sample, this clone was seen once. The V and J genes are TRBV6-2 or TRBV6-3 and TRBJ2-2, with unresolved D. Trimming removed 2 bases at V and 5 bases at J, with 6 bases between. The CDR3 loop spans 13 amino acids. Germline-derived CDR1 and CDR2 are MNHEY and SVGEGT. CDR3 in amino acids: CASSYAFTGELFF. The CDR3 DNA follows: TGTGCCAGCAGTTACGCGTTTACCGGGGAGCTGTTTTTT.

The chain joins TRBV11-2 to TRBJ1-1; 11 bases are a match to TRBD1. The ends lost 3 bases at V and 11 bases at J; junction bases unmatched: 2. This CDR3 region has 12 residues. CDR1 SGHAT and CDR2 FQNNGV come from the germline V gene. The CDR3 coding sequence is TGTGCCAGCAGCTTGGGGGACAGGGGGGCTTTCTTT. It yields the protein CASSLGDRGAFF.